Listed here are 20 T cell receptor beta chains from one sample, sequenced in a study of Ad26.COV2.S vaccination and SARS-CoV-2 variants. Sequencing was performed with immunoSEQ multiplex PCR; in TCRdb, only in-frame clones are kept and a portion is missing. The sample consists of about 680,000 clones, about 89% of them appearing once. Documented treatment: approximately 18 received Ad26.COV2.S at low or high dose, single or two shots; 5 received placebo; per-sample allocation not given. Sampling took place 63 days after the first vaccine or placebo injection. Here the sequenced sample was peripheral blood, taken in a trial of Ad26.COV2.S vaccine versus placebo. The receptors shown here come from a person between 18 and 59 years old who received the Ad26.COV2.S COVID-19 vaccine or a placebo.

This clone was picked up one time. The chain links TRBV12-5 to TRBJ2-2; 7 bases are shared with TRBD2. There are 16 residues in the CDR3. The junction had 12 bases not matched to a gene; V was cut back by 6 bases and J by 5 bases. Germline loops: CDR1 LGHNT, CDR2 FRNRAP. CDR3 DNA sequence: TGTGCTAGTGGCCGTACTAGCGAGGGGAGGACCGGGGAGCTGTTTTTT. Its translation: CASGRTSEGRTGELFF.

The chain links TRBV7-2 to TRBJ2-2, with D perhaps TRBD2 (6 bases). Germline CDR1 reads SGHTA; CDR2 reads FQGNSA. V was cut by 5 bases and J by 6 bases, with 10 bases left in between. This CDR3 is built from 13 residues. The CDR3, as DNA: TGTGCCAGCAGCCCGTGGGAGGCCGGGGAGCTGTTTTTT. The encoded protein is CASSPWEAGELFF. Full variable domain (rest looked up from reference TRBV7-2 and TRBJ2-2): GAGVSQSPSNKVTEKGKDVELRCDPISGHTALYWYRQSLGQGLEFLIYFQGNSAPDKSGLPSDRFSAERTGGSVSTLTIQRTQQEDSAVYLCASSPWEAGELFFGEGSRLTVL.

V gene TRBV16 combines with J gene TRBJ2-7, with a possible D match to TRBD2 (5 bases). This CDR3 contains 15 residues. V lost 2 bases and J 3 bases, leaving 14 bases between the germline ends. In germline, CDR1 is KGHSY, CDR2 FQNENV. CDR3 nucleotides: TGTGCCAGCAGCCAAAATCCTCCGGGATTCTACGAGCAGTACTTC. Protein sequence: CASSQNPPGFYEQYF.

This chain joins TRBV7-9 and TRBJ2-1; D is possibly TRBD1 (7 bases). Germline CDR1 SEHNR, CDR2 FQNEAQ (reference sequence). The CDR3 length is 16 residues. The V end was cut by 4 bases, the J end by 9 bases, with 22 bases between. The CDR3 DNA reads TGTGCCAGCAGCTCCCCCTCAGGGGGGCCACAACTTGAGCAGTTCTTC. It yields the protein CASSSPSGGPQLEQFF.

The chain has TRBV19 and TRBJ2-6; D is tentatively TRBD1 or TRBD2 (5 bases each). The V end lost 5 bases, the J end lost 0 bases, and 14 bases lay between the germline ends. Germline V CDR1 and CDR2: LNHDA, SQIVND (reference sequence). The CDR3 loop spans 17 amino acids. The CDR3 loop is CASSEGWGPSGANVLTF. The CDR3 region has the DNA TGTGCCAGTAGTGAGGGGTGGGGCCCCTCTGGGGCCAACGTCCTGACTTTC. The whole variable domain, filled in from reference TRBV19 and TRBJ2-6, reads DGGITQSPKYLFRKEGQNVTLSCEQNLNHDAMYWYRQDPGQGLRLIYYSQIVNDFQKGDIAEGYSVSREKKESFPLTVTSAQKNPTAFYLCASSEGWGPSGANVLTFGAGSRLTVL.

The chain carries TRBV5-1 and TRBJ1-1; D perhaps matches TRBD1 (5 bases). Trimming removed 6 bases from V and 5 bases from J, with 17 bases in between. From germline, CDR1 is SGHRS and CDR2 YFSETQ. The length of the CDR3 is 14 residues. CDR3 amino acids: CASMLSPGGTEAFF. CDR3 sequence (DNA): TGCGCCAGCATGCTCTCTCCGGGGGGAACTGAAGCTTTCTTT.

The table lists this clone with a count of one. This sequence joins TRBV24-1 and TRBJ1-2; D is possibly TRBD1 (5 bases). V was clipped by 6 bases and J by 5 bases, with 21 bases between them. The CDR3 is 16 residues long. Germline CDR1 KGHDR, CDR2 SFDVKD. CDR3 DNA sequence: TGTGCCACCAGTCCCTCCTTCCAGGGTAAGAGGTATGGCTACACCTTC. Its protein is CATSPSFQGKRYGYTF.

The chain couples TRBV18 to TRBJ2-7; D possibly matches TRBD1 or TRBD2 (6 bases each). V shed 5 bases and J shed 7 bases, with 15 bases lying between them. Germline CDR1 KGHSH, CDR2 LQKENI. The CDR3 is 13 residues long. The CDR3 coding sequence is TGTGCCAGCTCATTCTCACAGGGAGGAGAGCAGTACTTC. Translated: CASSFSQGGEQYF.

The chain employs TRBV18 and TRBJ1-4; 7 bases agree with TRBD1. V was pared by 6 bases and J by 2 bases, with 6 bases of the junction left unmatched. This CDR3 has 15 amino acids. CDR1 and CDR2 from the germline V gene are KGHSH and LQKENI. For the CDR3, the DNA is TGTGCCAGCTCGCGCACAGGGGTCACTAATGAAAAACTGTTTTTT. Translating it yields CASSRTGVTNEKLFF. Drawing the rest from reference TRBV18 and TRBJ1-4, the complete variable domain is NAGVMQNPRHLVRRRGQEARLRCSPMKGHSHVYWYRQLPEEGLKFMVYLQKENIIDESGMPKERFSAEFPKEGPSILRIQQVVRGDSAAYFCASSRTGVTNEKLFFGSGTQLSVL.

CDR3 loop: CASSERGVGNEQFF. CDR3 sequence (DNA): TGTGCCAGCAGTGAAAGAGGGGTTGGTAATGAGCAGTTCTTC. The chain has TRBV2 and TRBJ2-1; D is tentatively TRBD1 or TRBD2 (5 bases each). Germline lookup yields CDR1 SNHLY and CDR2 FYNNEI. This CDR3 is built from 14 residues. Trimming stripped 2 bases from V and 7 bases from J, with 12 bases between.

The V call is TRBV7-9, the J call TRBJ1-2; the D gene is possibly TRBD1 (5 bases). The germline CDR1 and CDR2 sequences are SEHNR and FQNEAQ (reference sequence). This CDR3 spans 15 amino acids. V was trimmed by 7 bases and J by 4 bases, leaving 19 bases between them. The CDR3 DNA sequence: TGTGCCAGCACCCTGGGGGAGGGAATGGTCTATGGCTACACCTTC. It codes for CASTLGEGMVYGYTF.

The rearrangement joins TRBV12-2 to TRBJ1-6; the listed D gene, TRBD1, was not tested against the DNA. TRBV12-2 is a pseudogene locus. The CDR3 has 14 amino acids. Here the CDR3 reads CASGQGRSNSPLHF. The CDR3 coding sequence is TGTGCAAGTGGCCAGGGGCGGTCGAATTCACCCCTCCACTTT.

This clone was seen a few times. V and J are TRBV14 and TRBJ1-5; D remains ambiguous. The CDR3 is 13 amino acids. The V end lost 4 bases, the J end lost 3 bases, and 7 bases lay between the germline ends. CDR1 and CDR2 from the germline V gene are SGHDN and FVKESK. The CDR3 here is CASSLGNNQPQHF. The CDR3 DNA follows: TGTGCCAGCAGCCTGGGAAACAATCAGCCCCAGCATTTT.

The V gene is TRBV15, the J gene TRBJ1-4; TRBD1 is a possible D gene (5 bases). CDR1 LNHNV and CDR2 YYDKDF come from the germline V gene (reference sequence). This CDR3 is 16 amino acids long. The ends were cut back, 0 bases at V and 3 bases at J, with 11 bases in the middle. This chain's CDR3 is CATSRDLGPSNEKLFF. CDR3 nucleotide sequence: TGTGCCACCAGCAGAGATCTGGGACCATCTAATGAAAAACTGTTTTTT.

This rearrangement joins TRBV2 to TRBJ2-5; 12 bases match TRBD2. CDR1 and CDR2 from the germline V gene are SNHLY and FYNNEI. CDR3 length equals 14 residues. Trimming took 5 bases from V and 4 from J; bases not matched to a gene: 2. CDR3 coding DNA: TGTGCCAGCAGTTGGACTAGCGGGATAGAGACCCAGTACTTC. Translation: CASSWTSGIETQYF.

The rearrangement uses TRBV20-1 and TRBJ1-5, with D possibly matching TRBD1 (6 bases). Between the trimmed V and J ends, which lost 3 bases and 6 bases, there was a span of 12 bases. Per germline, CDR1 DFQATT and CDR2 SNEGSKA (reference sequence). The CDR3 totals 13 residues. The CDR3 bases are TGCAGTGCTAGTCGGGGGGGGCTTCAGCCCCAGCATTTT. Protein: CSASRGGLQPQHF.

Here the CDR3 DNA reads TGCGCCAGCAGCTTGGCCATCGTTGCGGATACGCAGTATTTT. This encodes CASSLAIVADTQYF. V and J are TRBV5-1 and TRBJ2-3; D unresolved. V was trimmed by 0 bases and J by 6 bases, leaving 11 bases between them. CDR3 length equals 14 residues. Germline CDR1 is SGHRS and CDR2 is YFSETQ.

The CDR3 coding sequence is TGTGCCAGCAGTGCGGCAGGGAGGTCGAACACTGAAGCTTTCTTT. It encodes CASSAAGRSNTEAFF. The chain recombines TRBV25-1 with TRBJ1-1; D may be TRBD1 (5 bases). This CDR3 region has 15 residues. The ends were cut back, 4 bases at V and 1 base at J, with 13 bases in the middle. Germline CDR1 and CDR2: MGHDK and SYGVNS.

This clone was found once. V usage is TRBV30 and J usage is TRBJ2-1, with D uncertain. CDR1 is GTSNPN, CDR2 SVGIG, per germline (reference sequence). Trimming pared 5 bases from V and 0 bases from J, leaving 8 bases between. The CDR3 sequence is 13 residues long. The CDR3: CAWSRNSYNEQFF. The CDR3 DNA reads TGTGCCTGGTCCCGGAACTCCTACAATGAGCAGTTCTTC.

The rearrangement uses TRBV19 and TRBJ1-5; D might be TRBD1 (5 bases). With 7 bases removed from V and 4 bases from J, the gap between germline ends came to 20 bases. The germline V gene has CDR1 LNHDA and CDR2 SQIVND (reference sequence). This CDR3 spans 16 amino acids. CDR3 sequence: CASTGTGGRRNQPQHF. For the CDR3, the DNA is TGTGCCAGTACGGGTACGGGGGGACGTCGGAATCAGCCCCAGCATTTT.